The present T cell receptor beta chain was sequenced within a study of STAT3 mutations in large granular lymphocyte leukemia. Study context: Immunosuppressive therapy was given to more than half of T-LGLL patients. Study outcomes and limitations: Every T-LGLL patient had at least one immunodominant TCRbeta clonotype.

Comment on this clone: Its antigen is not identified.

Clones were sequenced by immunoSEQ multiplex PCR, and TCRdb holds only the in-frame ones, with some missing. The sample gives approximately 11,000 clones, 85% of which show up once; less than 90% is in the top ten. The CDR3 totals 13 residues. Germline-derived CDR1 and CDR2 are SGHVS and FQNEAQ. Trimming shortened V by 3 bases and J by 10 bases, and 14 bases separated the two germline ends. The chain couples TRBV7-8 to TRBJ2-3; D ambiguous. Sequenced material: peripheral blood mononuclear cells. This TCR was recovered from an elderly man with T-cell large granular lymphocyte leukemia. Some clones in this sample may be carry-over from other donors' samples. The CDR3 region has the DNA TGTGCCAGCAGCTTGGAAAGACTGCAGGCGCAGTATTTT. Its translation: CASSLERLQAQYF.